These 30 T cell receptor beta chains came from one sample sequenced in a study of blood T cell repertoires in COVID-19. Only in-frame clones appear in the TCRdb table, and some are missing; sequencing was by immunoSEQ multiplex PCR. The sample shows 200,000 to 250,000 clones, about 85% of them seen only once. Sequencing was performed on peripheral blood. These receptors were obtained from a man over 45 who had recovered from COVID-19.

V usage is TRBV30 and J usage is TRBJ2-2; D is possibly TRBD2 (5 bases). Germline V lookup: CDR1 GTSNPN, CDR2 SVGIG (reference sequence). Trimming shortened V by 2 bases and J by 6 bases, and 7 bases separated the two germline ends. The CDR3 has 12 residues. CDR3 amino acids: CAWSQEAGELFF. As DNA, the CDR3 is TGTGCCTGGAGTCAGGAGGCCGGGGAGCTGTTTTTT.

The chain links TRBV2 to TRBJ1-1, with D possibly matching TRBD1 (5 bases). Germline lookup yields CDR1 SNHLY and CDR2 FYNNEI. The CDR3 extends over 15 amino acids. V lost 1 base and J 0 bases, leaving 9 bases between the germline ends. CDR3 sequence reads: CASSEVGGLNTEAFF. Written as DNA, the CDR3 is TGTGCCAGCAGTGAAGTGGGGGGGTTGAACACTGAAGCTTTCTTT.

The V and J genes are TRBV5-1 and TRBJ1-2, with TRBD1 matching over 10 bases. The CDR3 spans 15 residues. Germline trimming cut 4 bases from V and 7 bases from J; bases unmatched to any gene: 10. Germline CDR1 SGHRS, CDR2 YFSETQ. CDR3 residues: CASSGETGGRGGYTF. As DNA, the CDR3 is TGCGCCAGCAGCGGTGAGACAGGGGGCCGGGGTGGCTACACCTTC.

V usage is TRBV6-5 and J usage is TRBJ2-1; no firm D call. Trimming stripped 6 bases from V and 7 bases from J, with 19 bases between. The germline V gene encodes CDR1 MNHEY and CDR2 SVGAGI. The CDR3 is 15 residues long. The CDR3, as DNA: TGTGCCAGCAGAATGACTCTTACCCTTTGGAATGAGCAGTTCTTC. The encoded protein is CASRMTLTLWNEQFF.

This chain connects TRBV14 to TRBJ2-1; TRBD2 matches 15 bases. V gave up 3 bases and J gave up 8 bases; unmatched junction bases: 11. The CDR3 contains 18 residues. The V gene's germline CDR1 is SGHDN and CDR2 FVKESK. The CDR3 sequence: CASSQSGLAGGRVDEQFF. CDR3 bases: TGTGCCAGCAGCCAGTCTGGACTAGCGGGAGGGCGGGTCGATGAGCAGTTCTTC.

The chain links TRBV28 to TRBJ2-7, with TRBD2 identical over 13 bases. CDR3 length: 19 amino acids. CDR1 and CDR2 (germline): MDHEN, SYDVKM. V was pared by 6 bases and J by 2 bases, with 16 bases of the junction left unmatched. The DNA for the CDR3 is TGTGCCAGCAGCGCGGCCGTAGGACTAGCGGGAGTCCTTCCCTACGAGCAGTACTTC. It is translated as CASSAAVGLAGVLPYEQYF.

This clone was detected only a few times. This chain links TRBV18 with TRBJ1-5; the match to TRBD1 covers 7 bases. The CDR3 is 17 residues long. Trimming removed 4 bases from V and 1 base from J; junction bases left unmatched: 10. CDR1 KGHSH and CDR2 LQKENI come from the germline V gene. The CDR3: CASSLLKQGISNQPQHF. The CDR3 DNA reads as TGTGCCAGCTCACTACTTAAACAGGGGATCAGCAATCAGCCCCAGCATTTT.

J is TRBJ2-2 and V is TRBV5-1; 11 bases are shared with TRBD2. Germline CDR1 and CDR2: SGHRS and YFSETQ. The CDR3 covers 18 residues. J lost 4 bases, V lost 0 bases, and 8 bases had no gene match. CDR3 protein: CASSLVPGLADTTGELFF. CDR3 nucleotide sequence: TGCGCCAGCAGCTTGGTTCCGGGACTAGCGGATACCACCGGGGAGCTGTTTTTT.

The chain uses TRBV2 and TRBJ1-3; no reliable D call. There are 14 residues in the CDR3. Germline V CDR1 and CDR2: SNHLY, FYNNEI. Trimming removed 6 bases from V and 0 bases from J, with 9 bases in between. For the CDR3, the DNA is TGTGCCAGCAGACAGCCTCCCTCTGGAAACACCATATATTTT. Protein sequence: CASRQPPSGNTIYF.

The chain is built from TRBV19 and TRBJ1-1; D unresolved. CDR3 length equals 14 residues. Trimming took 4 bases from V and 1 from J, leaving 10 bases between them. The germline gives CDR1 LNHDA, CDR2 SQIVND (reference sequence). The CDR3 is CASSTGIWNTEAFF. CDR3 sequence (DNA): TGTGCCAGTAGTACAGGCATCTGGAACACTGAAGCTTTCTTT.

This chain connects TRBV29-1 to TRBJ2-2; TRBD1 matches at 8 bases. This CDR3 comprises 18 residues. V was clipped by 2 bases and J by 3 bases; unmatched bases: 14. The germline gives CDR1 SQVTM, CDR2 ANQGSEA. The CDR3 sequence is CSVELQGQDGGYTGELFF. CDR3 sequence (DNA): TGCAGCGTTGAATTACAGGGACAGGACGGGGGATACACCGGGGAGCTGTTTTTT.

The chain combines TRBV5-1 with TRBJ2-3, with 7 bases identical to TRBD2. The germline gives CDR1 SGHRS, CDR2 YFSETQ. V shed 4 bases, J shed 2 bases, and the junction held 10 bases outside the gene matches. The CDR3 has 16 amino acids. The CDR3 DNA reads TGCGCCAGCAGCCGCGTAGTGACTAGCACCACAGATACGCAGTATTTT. Amino acid sequence: CASSRVVTSTTDTQYF.

This clone has just one count. This chain uses TRBV15 with TRBJ2-7, with 9 bases lining up with TRBD1. With 0 bases clipped from V and 6 bases from J, the junction kept 9 bases outside the gene matches. The CDR3 totals 16 residues. Germline values: CDR1 LNHNV, CDR2 YYDKDF (reference sequence). CDR3 sequence reads: CATSRDKGTGSGEQYF. The DNA for the CDR3 is TGTGCCACCAGCAGAGATAAAGGGACAGGGTCCGGCGAGCAGTACTTC.

The chain is built from TRBV5-1 and TRBJ2-7; TRBD2 matches 7 bases. This CDR3 contains 16 residues. Trimming cost V 0 bases and J 0 bases; bases outside gene matches: 6. CDR1 and CDR2 (germline): SGHRS, YFSETQ. The CDR3 region has the DNA TGCGCCAGCAGCTTGGGGGGCGGGAGTCCCTCCTACGAGCAGTACTTC. Its translation is CASSLGGGSPSYEQYF.

This clone appeared once. This chain joins TRBV6-5 and TRBJ1-4; D call uncertain. The germline V gene encodes CDR1 MNHEY and CDR2 SVGAGI. V lost 0 bases, J lost 0 bases, and 8 bases lay in between. CDR3 length: 16 amino acids. CDR3 DNA sequence: TGTGCCAGCAGTTACTCGGGCTCTGCAACTAATGAAAAACTGTTTTTT. Amino acids: CASSYSGSATNEKLFF.

The J gene is TRBJ1-1, the V gene TRBV9; 7 nucleotides align to TRBD1. J was trimmed by 11 bases and V by 0 bases; bases with no gene match: 4. CDR1 and CDR2 (germline): SGDLS, YYNGEE. This CDR3 region has 12 residues. The CDR3 loop is CASSVGQGEAFF. In DNA, the CDR3 is TGTGCCAGCAGCGTAGGACAGGGTGAGGCTTTCTTT. The full variable domain, with the rest looked up from reference TRBV9 and TRBJ1-1, is DSGVTQTPKHLITATGQRVTLRCSPRSGDLSVYWYQQSLDQGLQFLIQYYNGEERAKGNILERFSAQQFPDLHSELNLSSLELGDSALYFCASSVGQGEAFFGQGTRLTVV.

J is TRBJ2-3 and V is TRBV18; 8 positions agree with TRBD1. The CDR3 extends over 15 amino acids. Trimming at V came to 6 bases and at J to 2 bases, leaving 7 bases not matched to a gene. Germline V gene sequence: CDR1 KGHSH, CDR2 LQKENI. CDR3 amino acids: CASSSGTGNTDTQYF. The CDR3 DNA is TGTGCCAGCTCCTCTGGGACAGGAAACACAGATACGCAGTATTTT.

The V call is TRBV27, the J call TRBJ2-2; 8 bases are shared with TRBD2. V gave up 1 base and J gave up 5 bases; unmatched junction bases: 6. The CDR3 extends over 16 amino acids. The germline V gene has CDR1 MNHEY and CDR2 SMNVEV (reference sequence). The DNA for the CDR3 is TGTGCCAGCAGTTTATTGGCGGCTAGCGGGACCGGGGAGCTGTTTTTT. It yields the protein CASSLLAASGTGELFF.

V and J are TRBV18 and TRBJ1-1, with D tentatively TRBD1 (5 bases). CDR1 KGHSH and CDR2 LQKENI come from the germline V gene. The CDR3 sequence is 17 residues long. The ends were cut back, 7 bases at V and 0 bases at J, with 21 bases in the middle. CDR3 amino acids: CASLRASRDWLNTEAFF. DNA of the CDR3: TGTGCCAGCTTACGTGCAAGCAGGGATTGGTTGAACACTGAAGCTTTCTTT.

The chain uses TRBV19 and TRBJ2-4; 10 nucleotides match TRBD1. V shed 3 bases and J 5 bases; nucleotides not matched to a gene: 4. This CDR3 is built from 15 residues. Per the germline V gene, CDR1 is LNHDA and CDR2 is SQIVND (reference sequence). The CDR3: CASSIFGTGENIQYF. The CDR3 DNA reads as TGTGCCAGTAGTATTTTTGGGACAGGGGAAAACATTCAGTACTTC. Full variable domain (missing parts from reference TRBV19 and TRBJ2-4): DGGITQSPKYLFRKEGQNVTLSCEQNLNHDAMYWYRQDPGQGLRLIYYSQIVNDFQKGDIAEGYSVSREKKESFPLTVTSAQKNPTAFYLCASSIFGTGENIQYFGAGTRLSVL.

The gene calls are TRBV5-4 and TRBJ1-2, with TRBD1 matching over 8 bases. The length of the CDR3 is 16 residues. Looked up from germline, CDR1 is SGHNT and CDR2 is YYREEE (reference sequence). The J segment lost 4 bases and the V segment lost 5 bases, leaving 13 bases of the junction unmatched. CDR3 residues: CASSIPPGQASYGYTF. The CDR3 nucleotides read TGTGCCAGCAGTATTCCCCCGGGACAGGCATCCTATGGCTACACCTTC.

A single count supports this clone. The chain has TRBV5-4 and TRBJ2-5; 15 bases are shared with TRBD2. Germline CDR1 reads SGHNT; CDR2 reads YYREEE (reference sequence). This CDR3 has 17 residues. V dropped 4 bases and J dropped 2; count of bases not matched to a gene: 6. CDR3: CASSLGGLAGGQETQYF. CDR3 bases: TGTGCCAGCAGCCTCGGGGGACTAGCGGGGGGACAAGAGACCCAGTACTTC.

The J gene is TRBJ2-6, the V gene TRBV6-1; weak D call: TRBD2 (6 bases). Trimming cost V 4 bases and J 3 bases, with 13 bases left between them. The CDR3 has 16 amino acids. The germline V gene has CDR1 MNHNS and CDR2 SASEGT. The CDR3 sequence is CASSVYGGSGANVLTF. In DNA form, the CDR3 reads TGTGCCAGCAGTGTATACGGGGGTAGTGGGGCCAACGTCCTGACTTTC.

The chain combines TRBV7-9 with TRBJ2-7, with D tentatively TRBD1 (5 bases). Trimming removed 5 bases at V and 5 bases at J, with 16 bases between. CDR3 length: 14 amino acids. Germline V gives CDR1 SEHNR, CDR2 FQNEAQ (reference sequence). CDR3 region: CASSPSQRGHEQYF. As DNA, the CDR3 is TGTGCCAGCAGCCCTAGTCAAAGGGGCCACGAGCAGTACTTC.

The rearrangement uses TRBV14 and TRBJ2-7, with D maybe TRBD2 (5 bases). Per germline, CDR1 SGHDN and CDR2 FVKESK. CDR3 length: 14 residues. V was shortened by 1 base and J by 3 bases, with 10 bases between the two germline ends. CDR3 loop: CASSQGLAHYEQYF. In nucleotides, the CDR3 is TGTGCCAGCAGCCAAGGTCTAGCACACTACGAGCAGTACTTC.

This clone is a singleton in its sample. The chain employs TRBV29-1 and TRBJ2-5, with D uncertain. The V gene lost 2 bases and the J gene lost 3 bases, with 10 bases spanning the gap. This CDR3 is 13 amino acids long. Germline V gene sequence: CDR1 SQVTM, CDR2 ANQGSEA. The CDR3 is CSVERQAEETQYF. For the CDR3, the DNA is TGCAGCGTTGAAAGGCAGGCCGAAGAGACCCAGTACTTC.

This clone appeared a few times. V gene TRBV7-9 combines with J gene TRBJ2-1, with a tentative D call TRBD2 (5 bases). Trimming left V 4 bases short and J 3 bases short, with 7 bases between. The length of the CDR3 is 13 residues. Germline assignment: CDR1 SEHNR and CDR2 FQNEAQ (reference sequence). The CDR3 region is CASSSDYYNEQFF. Written as DNA, the CDR3 is TGTGCCAGCAGCTCCGACTACTACAATGAGCAGTTCTTC.

CDR3 in DNA: TGTGCCAGCAGGGGACAGGGGGGTCAGCCCCAGCATTTT. It specifies CASRGQGGQPQHF. V gene TRBV12-3 or TRBV12-4 combines with J gene TRBJ1-5; TRBD1 agrees at 11 bases. The CDR3 loop spans 13 amino acids. Germline trimming cut 6 bases from V and 6 bases from J; bases unmatched to any gene: 1.

The chain recombines TRBV5-4 with TRBJ2-4; tentative D call: TRBD2 (6 bases). V lost 0 bases to trimming and J lost 0 bases, with 13 bases between them. Germline CDR1 is SGHNT and CDR2 is YYREEE (reference sequence). The CDR3 extends over 17 amino acids. The CDR3 reads CASSLGGGPIAKNIQYF. The CDR3 DNA reads TGTGCCAGCAGCTTGGGTGGAGGGCCGATAGCCAAAAACATTCAGTACTTC.

A single count supports this clone. The chain employs TRBV28 and TRBJ1-5, with D possibly TRBD1 on 6 matching bases. The CDR3 totals 13 residues. CDR1 is MDHEN, CDR2 SYDVKM, per germline. V gave up 5 bases and J gave up 2 bases, with 7 bases separating them. The CDR3 DNA reads as TGTGCCAGCAGTGCAGGGGGCAATCAGCCCCAGCATTTT. This gives the protein CASSAGGNQPQHF.